This paragraph covers one TCR beta chain sequence. Its antigen is unknown. The source of the sample is a study of shared clonotypes between healthy human individuals. The germline CDR1 and CDR2 sequences are SGHNT and YYREEE (reference sequence). Trimming took off 2 bases at V and 5 bases at J, with 10 bases between the two ends. This CDR3 has 14 residues. Broader study findings: Across a handful of donors, naive CD4 shared around 5.3%, naive CD8 about 3.2%, memory CD4 roughly 2.1%, memory CD8 0.4%. What naive subsets generally showed was a larger estimated richness than memory subsets showed.

Using immunoSEQ multiplex PCR, the repertoire was profiled, and TCRdb retains in-frame clones only, with some absent. The repertoire holds 1.4 million to 1.5 million clones, with more than 95% as singletons. All of the donors resided in Nashville, Tennessee, and each was a Caucasian adult. What was sequenced was naive CD4+ T cells sorted from blood. This sample's subset: CD45RA+ positively selected. This TCR derives from a man aged 25-45 years in good health. V usage is TRBV5-4 and J usage is TRBJ1-4; tentatively, D is TRBD1 (6 bases). The DNA of the CDR3 is TGTGCCAGCAGCTTACGGGACACCAATGAAAAACTGTTTTTT. As protein: CASSLRDTNEKLFF.